This T cell receptor beta chain was observed in a study of cytomegalovirus exposure and HLA in healthy donors. Trimming left V 4 bases short and J 4 bases short, with 13 bases between. Germline CDR1 reads SEHNR; CDR2 reads FQNEAQ (reference sequence). The CDR3 totals 14 residues. The PCR employed 60 Vbeta primers together with 13 Jbeta primers. The table came from immunoSEQ multiplex PCR; TCRdb's copy has only in-frame clones and leaves some out. Of some 180,000 clones in the sample, 75% to 85% were seen once. The V call is TRBV7-9, the J call TRBJ1-1; the D is unclear. This receptor was taken from a woman aged 55-75 years in good health and CMV-seropositive. What was sequenced was PBMCs. In DNA form, the CDR3 reads TGTGCCAGCAGCTCCCTGAGGGATAGCACTGAAGCTTTCTTT. Translating gives CASSSLRDSTEAFF.